The entry that follows covers one TCR beta chain sequence. Its cognate antigen is unknown. At one of its ends the junction is not consistent with the germline gene, which may arise from a read error. Each sample yielded at least 6 micrograms of PBMC total RNA. The data stem from a study of blood T cells in healthy people across ages. Overall study context: The capture of about one barcoded beta molecule per two T cells was achieved by template switching. Study-wide results and caveats: Underestimates were what the diversity estimates from one million T cells were considered to be.

Then a second PCR, running roughly 7 to 11 cycles, was carried out with a sample-barcoded 5' primer and a J-beta primer mix. Researchers report that a template-switch adaptor with 12 random nucleotides tagged each cDNA molecule. MiXCR was run by TCRdb on the 5' RACE reads, yielding one entry per CDR3 protein. The data show around 970,000 distinct CDR3 sequences, with roughly half seen just once and 20% to 25% held by the top ten. Germline V gene data show CDR1 as SGHRS and CDR2 as YFSETQ. The CDR3 covers 16 residues. The chain uses TRBV5-1 and TRBJ2-7; 7 nucleotides align to TRBD1. The specimen sequenced was blood. The source is a woman aged 55-69 years in good health. The CDR3, as DNA: TGCGCCAGCAGCCGTGAGGGGGCGACCAGCTCCTACGAACAGTACTTC. Translating it yields CASSREGATSSYEQYF.